The 14 T cell receptor beta chains below all came from one sample that was sequenced in a study of T cell responses to AZD1222 COVID-19 vaccine (TCRdb year 2021). The time point label of this sample denotes: baseline before first vaccination. The library came from the immunoSEQ multiplex PCR assay. The source is immuneACCESS, and TCRdb retained only in-frame sequences with V and J called. Part of the clones is not carried over; for the studies checked, unresolved V genes explain less than half of this, and the remainder is unexplained. For this sample there are about 96,000 clones; roughly 90% appear just once. The ten largest clonotypes hold approximately 30% of the sample. The source material was peripheral blood, sampled on day 0 of AZD1222 vaccination. Every receptor here comes from an adult in good health.

The genes are TRBV6-5 and TRBJ1-6; 7 bases fit TRBD1. The CDR3 loop spans 14 amino acids. Germline assignment: CDR1 MNHEY and CDR2 SVGAGI. Trimming at V came to 4 bases and at J to 10 bases, leaving 7 bases not matched to a gene. CDR3: CASSSGAGGSPLHF. For the CDR3, the DNA is TGTGCCAGCAGTTCCGGGGCAGGGGGGTCACCCCTCCACTTT.

The rearrangement links TRBV11-2 to TRBJ2-3, with D possibly matching TRBD1 (6 bases). Trimming took 0 bases from V and 6 from J, leaving 13 bases between them. Germline-derived CDR1 and CDR2 are SGHAT and FQNNGV. This CDR3 spans 15 amino acids. The CDR3 sequence is CASSLDQTTGDTQYF. CDR3 in DNA: TGTGCCAGCAGCTTAGATCAGACTACAGGGGATACGCAGTATTTT. The whole variable domain, filled in from reference TRBV11-2 and TRBJ2-3, reads EAGVAQSPRYKIIEKRQSVAFWCNPISGHATLYWYQQILGQGPKLLIQFQNNGVVDDSQLPKDRFSAERLKGVDSTLKIQPAKLEDSAVYLCASSLDQTTGDTQYFGPGTRLTVL.

This clone appeared once. The chain carries TRBV30 and TRBJ2-7; possible D gene TRBD2, 6 bases. The CDR3 loop spans 14 amino acids. The V gene lost 4 bases and the J gene lost 0 bases, with 13 bases spanning the gap. CDR1 and CDR2 (germline): GTSNPN, SVGIG (reference sequence). CDR3 in amino acids: CAWKRAGSSYEQYF. In nucleotides, the CDR3 is TGTGCCTGGAAGAGAGCGGGCAGCTCCTACGAGCAGTACTTC.

The chain joins TRBV10-3 to TRBJ1-5; no firm D call. V lost 0 bases, J lost 3 bases, and 12 bases lay in between. This CDR3 is built from 16 residues. The germline V gene encodes CDR1 ENHRY and CDR2 SYGVKD. Here the CDR3 DNA reads TGTGCCATCAGTGAGTCGGGTTTGGGGTACAATCAGCCCCAGCATTTT. It is translated as CAISESGLGYNQPQHF.

This chain joins TRBV11-1 and TRBJ2-7; 9 nucleotides align to TRBD1. The CDR3 spans 14 residues. CDR1 is SGHAT and CDR2 is FQDESV in the germline V gene (reference sequence). The J segment lost 3 bases and the V segment lost 5 bases, leaving 5 bases of the junction unmatched. This CDR3 is CASSLGQGFYEQYF. The CDR3 coding sequence is TGTGCCAGCAGCCTAGGACAGGGGTTCTACGAGCAGTACTTC.

The V gene is TRBV6-1, the J gene TRBJ2-5, with D possibly being TRBD2 (5 bases). V shed 2 bases and J shed 5 bases, with 6 bases lying between them. CDR1 is MNHNS, CDR2 SASEGT, per germline. The length of the CDR3 is 12 residues. CDR3 region: CASSEREETQYF. CDR3 in DNA: TGTGCCAGCAGTGAAAGGGAGGAGACCCAGTACTTC.

The genes are TRBV11-3 and TRBJ2-7; 7 positions agree with TRBD1. Germline assignment: CDR1 SGHNT and CDR2 YENEEA. The CDR3 extends over 13 amino acids. V dropped 5 bases and J dropped 3; count of bases not matched to a gene: 4. CDR3 sequence reads: CASSMGQIYEQYF. The CDR3 DNA follows: TGTGCCAGCAGCATGGGACAGATCTACGAGCAGTACTTC.

This clone occurred once. The rearrangement uses TRBV9 and TRBJ1-1; D ambiguous. This CDR3 is 15 amino acids long. CDR1 is SGDLS, CDR2 YYNGEE, per germline. With 1 base removed from V and 0 bases from J, the gap between germline ends came to 10 bases. CDR3 sequence (DNA): TGTGCCAGCAGCGTATCAGGCCGAATGAACACTGAAGCTTTCTTT. The encoded protein is CASSVSGRMNTEAFF.

The chain is built from TRBV7-8 and TRBJ2-2, with a tentative D call TRBD1 (6 bases). The CDR3 extends over 15 amino acids. The V gene's germline CDR1 is SGHVS and CDR2 FQNEAQ. V lost 2 bases and J 5 bases, leaving 12 bases between the germline ends. CDR3 bases: TGTGCCAGCAGCTTACTACAGGGCCGGACCGGGGAGCTGTTTTTT. Translating gives CASSLLQGRTGELFF. The complete variable domain, with remaining parts taken from reference TRBV7-8 and TRBJ2-2, reads GAGVSQSPRYKVAKRGQDVALRCDPISGHVSLFWYQQALGQGPEFLTYFQNEAQLDKSGLPSDRFFAERPEGSVSTLKIQRTQQEDSAVYLCASSLLQGRTGELFFGEGSRLTVL.

The chain couples TRBV12-3 or TRBV12-4 to TRBJ2-7; 9 nucleotides agree with TRBD1. There are 13 residues in the CDR3. V lost 3 bases to trimming and J lost 6 bases; unmatched junction nucleotides: 3. The CDR3 coding sequence is TGTGCCAGCAGTTTTGGACAGGGGACCGAGCAGTACTTC. Its translation is CASSFGQGTEQYF.

The rearrangement joins TRBV28 to TRBJ1-2, with a tentative D call TRBD1 (5 bases). Per germline, CDR1 MDHEN and CDR2 SYDVKM. Trimming left V 10 bases short and J 8 bases short, with 17 bases between. The CDR3 is 12 amino acids. This chain's CDR3 is CATSPEGLGYTF. CDR3 nucleotide sequence: TGTGCCACTTCACCTGAGGGGCTGGGCTACACCTTC.

Regarding this clone: One junction end disagrees with the germline gene, perhaps due to a read error. V gene TRBV6-5 combines with J gene TRBJ2-2; tentative D call: TRBD2 (6 bases). CDR3 size: 16 residues. The germline V gene has CDR1 MNHEY and CDR2 SVGAGI. The CDR3 DNA reads as TGTGCCACCAGTTACGAGAAGCGGGCGTACACCGGGGAGCTGTTTTTT. Translated: CATSYEKRAYTGELFF.

This clone showed up just a few times. J is TRBJ2-3 and V is TRBV24-1, with 10 nucleotides matching TRBD1. V gave up 4 bases and J gave up 1 base; unmatched junction bases: 7. The CDR3 consists of 17 residues. Germline CDR1 KGHDR, CDR2 SFDVKD. CDR3 sequence: CATSEARQGAGTDTQYF. CDR3 in DNA: TGTGCCACCAGTGAAGCTAGACAGGGGGCCGGCACAGATACGCAGTATTTT.

The chain has TRBV30 and TRBJ2-5; D uncertain. This CDR3 has 16 amino acids. The V gene's germline CDR1 is GTSNPN and CDR2 SVGIG (reference sequence). Trimming cost V 0 bases and J 0 bases, with 14 bases left between them. The CDR3 sequence: CAWSVSSSLYQETQYF. The CDR3 bases are TGTGCCTGGAGTGTAAGCAGCTCCCTGTACCAAGAGACCCAGTACTTC.